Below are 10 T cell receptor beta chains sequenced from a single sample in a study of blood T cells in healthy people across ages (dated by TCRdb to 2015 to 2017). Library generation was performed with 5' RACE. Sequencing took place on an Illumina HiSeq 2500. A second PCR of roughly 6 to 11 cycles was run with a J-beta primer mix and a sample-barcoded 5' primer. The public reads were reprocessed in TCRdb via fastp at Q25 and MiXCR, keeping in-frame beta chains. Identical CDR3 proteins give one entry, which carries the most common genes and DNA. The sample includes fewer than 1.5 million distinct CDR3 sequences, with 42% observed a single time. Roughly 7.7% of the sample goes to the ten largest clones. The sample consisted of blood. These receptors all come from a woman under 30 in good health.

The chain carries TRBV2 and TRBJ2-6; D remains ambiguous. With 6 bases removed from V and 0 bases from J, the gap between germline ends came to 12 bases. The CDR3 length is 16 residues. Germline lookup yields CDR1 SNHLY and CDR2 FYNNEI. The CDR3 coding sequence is TGTGCCAGCAGCCTTAAGCAGATCTCTGGGGCCAACGTCCTGACTTTC. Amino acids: CASSLKQISGANVLTF.

The DNA of the CDR3 is TGTGCCAGCAGCGCAGGTAGCGGGGGGGAGACCCAGTACTTC. Its protein product is CASSAGSGGETQYF. The chain combines TRBV6-5 with TRBJ2-5; 10 bases map to TRBD2. There are 14 residues in the CDR3. CDR1 MNHEY and CDR2 SVGAGI come from the germline V gene. With 6 bases clipped from V and 5 bases from J, the junction kept 6 bases outside the gene matches.

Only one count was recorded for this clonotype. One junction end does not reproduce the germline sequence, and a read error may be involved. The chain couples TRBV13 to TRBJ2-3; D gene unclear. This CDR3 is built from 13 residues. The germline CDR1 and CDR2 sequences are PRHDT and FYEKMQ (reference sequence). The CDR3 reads CAGSLKSTDTQYF. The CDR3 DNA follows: TGTGCCGGCAGCTTAAAAAGCACAGATACGCAGTATTTT.

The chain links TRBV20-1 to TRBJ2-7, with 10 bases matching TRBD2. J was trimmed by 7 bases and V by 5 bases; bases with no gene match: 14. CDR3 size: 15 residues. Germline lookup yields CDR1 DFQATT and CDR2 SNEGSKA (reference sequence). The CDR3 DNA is TGCAGTGCTGGACTAGCGGAGGTCCCCCAAGGTGAGCAGTACTTC. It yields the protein CSAGLAEVPQGEQYF.

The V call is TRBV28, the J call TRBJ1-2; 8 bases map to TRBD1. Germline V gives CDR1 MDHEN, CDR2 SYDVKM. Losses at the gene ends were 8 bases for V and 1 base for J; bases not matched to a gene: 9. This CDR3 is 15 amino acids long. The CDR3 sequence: CASFDRGGGNYGYTF. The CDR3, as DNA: TGTGCCAGCTTTGACAGGGGAGGTGGTAACTATGGCTACACCTTC.

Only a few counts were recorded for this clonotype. The CDR3 sequence is CASSLIRQGTDTQYF. CDR3 DNA: TGCGCCAGCAGCTTGATCCGGCAGGGGACAGATACGCAGTATTTT. The chain joins TRBV5-1 to TRBJ2-3; a possible D gene is TRBD1 (6 bases). Germline CDR1 and CDR2: SGHRS and YFSETQ. The V end lost 1 base, the J end lost 3 bases, and 12 bases lay between the germline ends. CDR3 size: 15 residues.

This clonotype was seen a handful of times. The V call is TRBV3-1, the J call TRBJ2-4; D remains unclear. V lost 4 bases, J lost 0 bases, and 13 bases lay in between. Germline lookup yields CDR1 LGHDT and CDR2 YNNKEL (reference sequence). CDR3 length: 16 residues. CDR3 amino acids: CASSPPTEKAKNIQYF. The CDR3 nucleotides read TGTGCCAGCAGCCCCCCCACGGAAAAAGCCAAAAACATTCAGTACTTC.

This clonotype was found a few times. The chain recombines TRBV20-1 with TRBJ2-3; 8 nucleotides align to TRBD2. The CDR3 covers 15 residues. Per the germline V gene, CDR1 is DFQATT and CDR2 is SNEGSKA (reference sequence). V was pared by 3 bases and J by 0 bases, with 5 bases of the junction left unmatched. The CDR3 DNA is TGCAGTGCTAGCGCCACTAGCGGTAGCACAGATACGCAGTATTTT. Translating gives CSASATSGSTDTQYF.

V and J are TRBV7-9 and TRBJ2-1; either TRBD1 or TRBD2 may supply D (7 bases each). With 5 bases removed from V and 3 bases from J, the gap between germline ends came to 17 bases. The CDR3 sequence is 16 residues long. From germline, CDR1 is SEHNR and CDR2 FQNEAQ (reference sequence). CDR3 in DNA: TGTGCCAGCAGCGCCGGGGAGGGGGCCAACTACAATGAGCAGTTCTTC. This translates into CASSAGEGANYNEQFF. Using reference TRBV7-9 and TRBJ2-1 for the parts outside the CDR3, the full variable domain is DTGVSQNPRHKITKRGQNVTFRCDPISEHNRLYWYRQTLGQGPEFLTYFQNEAQLEKSRLLSDRFSAERPKGSFSTLEIQRTEQGDSAMYLCASSAGEGANYNEQFFGPGTRLTVL.

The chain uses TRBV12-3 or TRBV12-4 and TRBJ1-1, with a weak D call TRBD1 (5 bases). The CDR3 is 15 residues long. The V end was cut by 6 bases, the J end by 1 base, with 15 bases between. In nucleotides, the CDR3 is TGTGCCAGCAGCTCAACGGGACGGAAGAACACTGAAGCTTTCTTT. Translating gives CASSSTGRKNTEAFF.